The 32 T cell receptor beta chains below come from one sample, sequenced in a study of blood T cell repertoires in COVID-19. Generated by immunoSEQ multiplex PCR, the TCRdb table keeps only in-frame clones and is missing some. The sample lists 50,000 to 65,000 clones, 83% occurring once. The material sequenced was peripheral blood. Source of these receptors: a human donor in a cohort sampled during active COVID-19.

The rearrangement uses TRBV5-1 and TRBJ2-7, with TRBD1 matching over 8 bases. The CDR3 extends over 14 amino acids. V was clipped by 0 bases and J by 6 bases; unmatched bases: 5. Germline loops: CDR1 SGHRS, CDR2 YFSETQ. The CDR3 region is CASSLGTGSSEQYF. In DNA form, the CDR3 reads TGCGCCAGCAGCTTGGGGACAGGGTCGTCCGAGCAGTACTTC.

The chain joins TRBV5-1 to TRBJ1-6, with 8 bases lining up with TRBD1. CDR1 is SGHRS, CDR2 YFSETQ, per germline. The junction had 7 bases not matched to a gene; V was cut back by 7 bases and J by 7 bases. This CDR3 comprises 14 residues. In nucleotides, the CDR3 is TGCGCCAGCTGCCAGGGACAGGCAAATTCACCCCTCCACTTT. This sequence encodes CASCQGQANSPLHF. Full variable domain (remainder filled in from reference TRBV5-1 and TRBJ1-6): KAGVTQTPRYLIKTRGQQVTLSCSPISGHRSVSWYQQTPGQGLQFLFEYFSETQRNKGNFPGRFSGRQFSNSRSEMNVSTLELGDSALYLCASCQGQANSPLHFGNGTRLTVT.

The chain's CDR3 is CASSRSGFSTDTQYF. In DNA, the CDR3 is TGTGCCAGCAGTCGCTCAGGGTTCAGCACAGATACGCAGTATTTT. The V and J genes are TRBV6-5 and TRBJ2-3; maybe TRBD1 (5 bases). The CDR3 extends over 15 amino acids. The germline gives CDR1 MNHEY, CDR2 SVGAGI. V shed 5 bases and J shed 0 bases, with 12 bases lying between them.

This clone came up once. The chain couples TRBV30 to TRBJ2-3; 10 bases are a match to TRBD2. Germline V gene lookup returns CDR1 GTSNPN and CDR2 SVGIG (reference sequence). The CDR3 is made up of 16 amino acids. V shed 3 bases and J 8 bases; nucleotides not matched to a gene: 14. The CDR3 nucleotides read TGTGCCTGGAGACCCCCTAGCGGGAGTGGTCCCCCTACGCAGTATTTT. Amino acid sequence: CAWRPPSGSGPPTQYF.

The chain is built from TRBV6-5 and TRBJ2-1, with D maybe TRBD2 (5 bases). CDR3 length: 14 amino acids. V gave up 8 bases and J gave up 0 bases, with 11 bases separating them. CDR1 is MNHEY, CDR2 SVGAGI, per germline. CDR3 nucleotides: TGTGCCAGCTCGTCGGGGAGCTCCTACAATGAGCAGTTCTTC. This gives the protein CASSSGSSYNEQFF.

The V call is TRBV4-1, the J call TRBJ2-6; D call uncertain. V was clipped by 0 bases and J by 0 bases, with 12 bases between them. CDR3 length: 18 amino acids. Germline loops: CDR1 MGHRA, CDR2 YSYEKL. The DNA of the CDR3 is TGCGCCAGCAGCCAAGATCCAGGCAGAAGCTCTGGGGCCAACGTCCTGACTTTC. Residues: CASSQDPGRSSGANVLTF.

Here the CDR3 reads CASKTTGTGNTGELFF. The CDR3 DNA is TGTGCCAGCAAGACAACCGGGACAGGGAACACCGGGGAGCTGTTTTTT. The chain couples TRBV28 to TRBJ2-2, with 8 bases identical to TRBD1. The CDR3 runs 16 residues. CDR1 and CDR2 from the germline V gene are MDHEN and SYDVKM. Trimming removed 7 bases from V and 1 base from J; junction bases left unmatched: 8.

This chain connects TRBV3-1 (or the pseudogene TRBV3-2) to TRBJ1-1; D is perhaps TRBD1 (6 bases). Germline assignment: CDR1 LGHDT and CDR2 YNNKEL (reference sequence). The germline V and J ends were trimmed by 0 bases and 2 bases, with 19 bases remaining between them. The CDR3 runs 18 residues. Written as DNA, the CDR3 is TGTGCCAGCAGCCAAGATAGGCGAAAGACAGGCCGAAACACTGAAGCTTTCTTT. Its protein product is CASSQDRRKTGRNTEAFF.

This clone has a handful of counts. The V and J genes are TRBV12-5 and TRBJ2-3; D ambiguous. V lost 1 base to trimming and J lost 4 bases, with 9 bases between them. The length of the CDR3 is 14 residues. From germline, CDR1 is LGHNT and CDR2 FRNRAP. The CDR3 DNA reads TGTGCTAGTGGTTTGGGGTTAGCCGCAGATACGCAGTATTTT. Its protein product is CASGLGLAADTQYF.

The CDR3 here is CASSPRGGDGYTF. CDR3 DNA: TGTGCCAGCTCACCAAGAGGGGGAGATGGCTACACCTTC. The rearrangement joins TRBV18 to TRBJ1-2; the D gene is possibly TRBD1 (6 bases). CDR3 length: 13 amino acids. Per the germline V gene, CDR1 is KGHSH and CDR2 is LQKENI. Trimming removed 2 bases at V and 6 bases at J, with 10 bases between.

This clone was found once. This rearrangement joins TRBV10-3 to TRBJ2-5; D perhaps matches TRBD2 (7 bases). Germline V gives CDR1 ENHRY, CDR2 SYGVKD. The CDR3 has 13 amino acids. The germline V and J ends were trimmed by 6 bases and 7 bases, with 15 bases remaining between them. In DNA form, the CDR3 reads TGTGCCATCAGCGAGGGGGAGGGTGGGACCCAGTACTTC. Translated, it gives CAISEGEGGTQYF.

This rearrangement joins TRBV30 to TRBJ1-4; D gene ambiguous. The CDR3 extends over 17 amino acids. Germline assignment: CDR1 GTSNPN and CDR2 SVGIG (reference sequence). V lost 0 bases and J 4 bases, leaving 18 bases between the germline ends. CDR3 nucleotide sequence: TGTGCCTGGAGTGTACCGCTCCGGCAGGCGCTTAATGAAAAACTGTTTTTT. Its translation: CAWSVPLRQALNEKLFF.

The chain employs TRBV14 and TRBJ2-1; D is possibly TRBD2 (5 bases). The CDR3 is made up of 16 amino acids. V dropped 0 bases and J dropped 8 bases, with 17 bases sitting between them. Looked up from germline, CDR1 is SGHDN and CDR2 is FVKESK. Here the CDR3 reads CASSQEASLRLHEQFF. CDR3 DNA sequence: TGTGCCAGCAGCCAAGAGGCTAGCTTGCGTCTCCATGAGCAGTTCTTC.

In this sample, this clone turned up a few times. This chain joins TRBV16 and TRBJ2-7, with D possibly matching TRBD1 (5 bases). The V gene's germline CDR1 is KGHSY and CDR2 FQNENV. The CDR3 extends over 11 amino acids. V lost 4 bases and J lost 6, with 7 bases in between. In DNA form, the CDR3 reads TGTGCCAGCAGCCGGGGCGGCGAGCAGTACTTC. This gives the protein CASSRGGEQYF.

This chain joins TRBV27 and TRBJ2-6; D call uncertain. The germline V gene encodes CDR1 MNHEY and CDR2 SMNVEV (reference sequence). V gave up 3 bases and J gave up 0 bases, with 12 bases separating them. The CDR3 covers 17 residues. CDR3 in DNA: TGTGCCAGCAGTTTTTACTTCGCGGACTCTGGGGCCAACGTCCTGACTTTC. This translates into CASSFYFADSGANVLTF.

DNA of the CDR3: TGTGCCAGCAGCTTTCGGACAGGGGTGGACACTGAAGCTTTCTTT. Its protein product is CASSFRTGVDTEAFF. This rearrangement joins TRBV7-2 to TRBJ1-1; 9 positions agree with TRBD1. The CDR3 is made up of 15 amino acids. CDR1 is SGHTA and CDR2 is FQGNSA in the germline V gene. V was pared by 3 bases and J by 3 bases, with 5 bases of the junction left unmatched.

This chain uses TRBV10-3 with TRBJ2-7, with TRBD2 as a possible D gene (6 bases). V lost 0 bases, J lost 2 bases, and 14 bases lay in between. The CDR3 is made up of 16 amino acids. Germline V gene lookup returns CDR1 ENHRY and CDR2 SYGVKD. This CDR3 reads CAISESVRGRTYEQYF. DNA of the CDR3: TGTGCCATCAGTGAGTCGGTACGGGGGAGGACCTACGAGCAGTACTTC.

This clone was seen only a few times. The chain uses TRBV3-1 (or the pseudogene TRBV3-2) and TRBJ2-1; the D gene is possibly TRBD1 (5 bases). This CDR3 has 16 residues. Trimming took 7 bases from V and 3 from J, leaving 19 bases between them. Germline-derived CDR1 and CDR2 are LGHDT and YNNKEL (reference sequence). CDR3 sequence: CASTQDKGNRYNEQFF. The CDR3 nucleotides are TGTGCCAGCACACAAGACAAGGGGAATCGCTACAATGAGCAGTTCTTC.

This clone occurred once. The DNA of the CDR3 is TGTGCCAGCAGTGAACGAGGACAGGGGGATCCTGGCTACACCTTC. Protein product: CASSERGQGDPGYTF. The J gene is TRBJ1-2, the V gene TRBV25-1; TRBD1 matches at 10 bases. Germline-derived CDR1 and CDR2 are MGHDK and SYGVNS. This CDR3 region has 15 residues. The V and J ends lost 2 bases and 7 bases, in that order; junction bases with no gene match: 7.

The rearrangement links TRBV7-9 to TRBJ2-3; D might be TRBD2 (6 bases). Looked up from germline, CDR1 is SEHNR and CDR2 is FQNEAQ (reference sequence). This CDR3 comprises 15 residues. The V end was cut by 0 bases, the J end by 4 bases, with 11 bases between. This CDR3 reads CASSLAGGRPDTQYF. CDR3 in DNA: TGTGCCAGCAGCTTAGCCGGGGGTCGGCCAGATACGCAGTATTTT.

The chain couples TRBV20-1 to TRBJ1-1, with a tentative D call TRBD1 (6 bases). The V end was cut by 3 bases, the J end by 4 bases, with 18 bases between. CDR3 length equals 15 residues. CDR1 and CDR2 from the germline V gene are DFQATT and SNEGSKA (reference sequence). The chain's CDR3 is CSASPADSSGTEAFF. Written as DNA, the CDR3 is TGCAGTGCTAGTCCGGCGGACAGTTCGGGCACTGAAGCTTTCTTT.

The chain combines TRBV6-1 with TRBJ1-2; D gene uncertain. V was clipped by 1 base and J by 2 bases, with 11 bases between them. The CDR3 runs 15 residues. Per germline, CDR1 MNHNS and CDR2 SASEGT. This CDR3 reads CASSEVAVRNYGYTF. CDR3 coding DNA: TGTGCCAGCAGTGAAGTGGCAGTAAGAAACTATGGCTACACCTTC.

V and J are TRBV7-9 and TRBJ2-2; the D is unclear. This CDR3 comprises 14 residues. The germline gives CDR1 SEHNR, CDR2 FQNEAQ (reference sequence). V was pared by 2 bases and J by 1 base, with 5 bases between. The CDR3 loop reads CASSLSQNTGELFF. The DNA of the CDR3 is TGTGCCAGCAGCTTATCCCAGAACACCGGGGAGCTGTTTTTT.

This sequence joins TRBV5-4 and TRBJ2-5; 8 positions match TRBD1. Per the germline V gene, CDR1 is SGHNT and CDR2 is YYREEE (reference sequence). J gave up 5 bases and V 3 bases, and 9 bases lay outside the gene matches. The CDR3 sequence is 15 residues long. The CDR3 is CASSSAQGAKETQYF. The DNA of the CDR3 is TGTGCCAGCAGCTCGGCGCAGGGGGCGAAGGAGACCCAGTACTTC.

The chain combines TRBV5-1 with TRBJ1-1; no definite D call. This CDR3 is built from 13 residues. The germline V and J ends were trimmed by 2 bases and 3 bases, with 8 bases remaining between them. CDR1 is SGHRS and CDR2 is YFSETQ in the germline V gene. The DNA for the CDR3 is TGCGCCAGCAGCTTAGTAGAGGACACTGAAGCTTTCTTT. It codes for CASSLVEDTEAFF. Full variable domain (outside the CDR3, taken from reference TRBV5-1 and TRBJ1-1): KAGVTQTPRYLIKTRGQQVTLSCSPISGHRSVSWYQQTPGQGLQFLFEYFSETQRNKGNFPGRFSGRQFSNSRSEMNVSTLELGDSALYLCASSLVEDTEAFFGQGTRLTVV.

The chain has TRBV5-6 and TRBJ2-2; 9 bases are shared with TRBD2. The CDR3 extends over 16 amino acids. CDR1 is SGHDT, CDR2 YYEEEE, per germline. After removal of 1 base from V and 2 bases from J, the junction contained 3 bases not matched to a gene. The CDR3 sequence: CASSLLAGLNTGELFF. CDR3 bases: TGTGCCAGCAGCTTGCTAGCGGGGTTAAACACCGGGGAGCTGTTTTTT.

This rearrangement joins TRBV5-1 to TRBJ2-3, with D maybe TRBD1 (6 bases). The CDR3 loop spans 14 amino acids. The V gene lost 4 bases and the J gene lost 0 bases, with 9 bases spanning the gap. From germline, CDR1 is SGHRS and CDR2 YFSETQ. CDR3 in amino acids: CASSIQGSTDTQYF. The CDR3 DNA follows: TGCGCCAGCAGCATACAGGGAAGCACAGATACGCAGTATTTT.

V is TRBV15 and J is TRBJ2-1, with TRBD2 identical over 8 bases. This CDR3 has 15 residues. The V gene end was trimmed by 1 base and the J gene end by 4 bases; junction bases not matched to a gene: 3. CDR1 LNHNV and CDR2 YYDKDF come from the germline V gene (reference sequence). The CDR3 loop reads CATSRAGGPYNEQFF. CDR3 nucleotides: TGTGCCACCAGCAGAGCGGGGGGGCCTTACAATGAGCAGTTCTTC.

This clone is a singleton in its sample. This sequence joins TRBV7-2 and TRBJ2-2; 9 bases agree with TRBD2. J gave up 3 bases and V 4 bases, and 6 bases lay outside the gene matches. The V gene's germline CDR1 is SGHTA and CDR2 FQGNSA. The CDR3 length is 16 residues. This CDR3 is CASSSSGRPHTGELFF. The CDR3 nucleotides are TGTGCCAGCAGCTCCAGCGGGAGGCCCCACACCGGGGAGCTGTTTTTT. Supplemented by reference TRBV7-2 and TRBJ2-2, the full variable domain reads GAGVSQSPSNKVTEKGKDVELRCDPISGHTALYWYRQSLGQGLEFLIYFQGNSAPDKSGLPSDRFSAERTGGSVSTLTIQRTQQEDSAVYLCASSSSGRPHTGELFFGEGSRLTVL.

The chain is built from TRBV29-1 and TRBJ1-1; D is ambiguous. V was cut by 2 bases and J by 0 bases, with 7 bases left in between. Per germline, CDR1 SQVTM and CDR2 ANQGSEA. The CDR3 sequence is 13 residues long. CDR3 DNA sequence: TGCAGCGTTGAACCGGTCTTGAACACTGAAGCTTTCTTT. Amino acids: CSVEPVLNTEAFF.

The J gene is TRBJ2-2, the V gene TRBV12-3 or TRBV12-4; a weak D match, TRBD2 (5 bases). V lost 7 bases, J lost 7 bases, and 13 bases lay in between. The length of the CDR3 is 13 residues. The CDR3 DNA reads TGTGCCAGCACCCCACTAGTTGGCGGGGAGCTGTTTTTT. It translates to CASTPLVGGELFF.

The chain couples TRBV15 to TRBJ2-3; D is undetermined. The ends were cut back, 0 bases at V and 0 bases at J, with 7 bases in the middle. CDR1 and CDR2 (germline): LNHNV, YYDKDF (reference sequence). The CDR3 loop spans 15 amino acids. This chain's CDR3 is CATSRDLQSTDTQYF. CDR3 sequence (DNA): TGTGCCACCAGCAGAGATCTGCAGAGCACAGATACGCAGTATTTT.